What follows are 23 T cell receptor beta chains derived from one specimen sequenced in a study of T cell repertoires in cytomegalovirus infection. TCRdb recomputed calls from the reads with MiXCR, one row per CDR3 protein. Here the sample spans hundreds of thousands of distinct CDR3 sequences, 25% to 35% being singletons. Their cognate antigens are unknown. The sample was cultured PBMCs, taken from culture after CMV antigen stimulation. The receptors were sampled from a human donor in good health (CMV status not recorded). Some clones in this sample may be carry-over from other donors' samples.

This clonotype occurred many times. The chain has TRBV7-2 and TRBJ2-7; D call uncertain. Per germline, CDR1 SGHTA and CDR2 FQGNSA. Trimming shortened V by 3 bases and J by 0 bases, and 6 bases separated the two germline ends. This CDR3 spans 13 amino acids. The CDR3 region has the DNA TGTGCCAGCAGCTTTTCGGCCTCCTACGAGCAGTACTTC. It encodes CASSFSASYEQYF.

The chain is built from TRBV2 and TRBJ1-4, with D perhaps matching TRBD1 (5 bases). V was shortened by 2 bases and J by 0 bases, with 10 bases between the two germline ends. CDR3 size: 16 residues. Germline CDR1 reads SNHLY; CDR2 reads FYNNEI. The DNA for the CDR3 is TGTGCCAGCAGTGAAACAGGAGTAACAACTAATGAAAAACTGTTTTTT. Translation gives CASSETGVTTNEKLFF.

The chain couples TRBV24-1 to TRBJ2-7; 8 nucleotides line up with TRBD2. The CDR3 contains 14 residues. V shed 4 bases, J shed 7 bases, and the junction held 8 bases outside the gene matches. CDR1 KGHDR and CDR2 SFDVKD come from the germline V gene. In DNA, the CDR3 is TGTGCCACCAGTGACTCCGGGAGGGGGGGTGAGCAGTACTTC. Translating it yields CATSDSGRGGEQYF.

This chain links TRBV6-1 with TRBJ2-1, with D perhaps TRBD2 (6 bases). V dropped 9 bases and J dropped 0 bases, with 21 bases sitting between them. The germline CDR1 and CDR2 sequences are MNHNS and SASEGT. CDR3 length: 17 residues. In DNA form, the CDR3 reads TGTGCCAGTAGAAAGGAGGCTAGCGTAAGCTCCTACAATGAGCAGTTCTTC. Its translation: CASRKEASVSSYNEQFF.

The chain combines TRBV4-1 with TRBJ1-1; D possibly corresponds to TRBD1 (5 bases). The CDR3 has 16 residues. Trimming took 2 bases from V and 5 from J, leaving 18 bases between them. Germline assignment: CDR1 MGHRA and CDR2 YSYEKL. DNA for the CDR3: TGCGCCAGCAGCCAACTTGGGCGGGGGAAGGGGACTGAAGCTTTCTTT. Translating it yields CASSQLGRGKGTEAFF.

The chain is built from TRBV6-1 and TRBJ2-5; D not resolved. The CDR3 is 14 amino acids. CDR1 and CDR2 from the germline V gene are MNHNS and SASEGT. Trimming cost V 7 bases and J 5 bases, with 17 bases left between them. In DNA, the CDR3 is TGTGCCAGCAAGAAAGAGCTCATGGGGGAGACCCAGTACTTC. Amino acids: CASKKELMGETQYF.

The chain is built from TRBV6-5 and TRBJ1-2; weak D call: TRBD1 (6 bases). The CDR3 spans 17 residues. The V end lost 7 bases, the J end lost 4 bases, and 25 bases lay between the germline ends. Germline values: CDR1 MNHEY, CDR2 SVGAGI. The CDR3 nucleotides are TGTGCCAGCATTACACCGAGGGGGACGGGAGAAGGCTATGGCTACACCTTC. Protein: CASITPRGTGEGYGYTF.

This clonotype was seen a few times. V and J are TRBV11-1 and TRBJ2-1; no firm D call. Germline V CDR1 and CDR2: SGHAT, FQDESV (reference sequence). Trimming left V 5 bases short and J 3 bases short, with 17 bases between. CDR3 length: 16 amino acids. The CDR3 loop is CASSPLGSQNYNEQFF. The CDR3 DNA reads as TGTGCCAGCAGCCCACTGGGAAGCCAAAACTACAATGAGCAGTTCTTC.

V is TRBV7-2 and J is TRBJ2-5; no clear D gene. Germline values: CDR1 SGHTA, CDR2 FQGNSA. The CDR3 contains 15 residues. V was shortened by 1 base and J by 4 bases, with 13 bases between the two germline ends. The CDR3 loop reads CASSLGRAKIETQYF. The CDR3 DNA sequence: TGTGCCAGCAGCTTAGGACGGGCGAAAATAGAGACCCAGTACTTC.

The genes are TRBV18 and TRBJ2-1; D may match TRBD1 or TRBD2 (5 bases each). V was clipped by 3 bases and J by 5 bases, with 17 bases between them. The CDR3 has 16 residues. Germline CDR1 and CDR2: KGHSH and LQKENI. For the CDR3, the DNA is TGTGCCAGCTCACCGGCCCTCGGGGCAGTCAACAATGAGCAGTTCTTC. It is translated as CASSPALGAVNNEQFF.

This clonotype was seen more than once but under ten times. The chain carries TRBV11-2 and TRBJ1-1; D call uncertain. Germline-derived CDR1 and CDR2 are SGHAT and FQNNGV. The V end was cut by 2 bases, the J end by 7 bases, with 11 bases between. This CDR3 has 13 residues. CDR3 residues: CASSLLVMGEAFF. DNA of the CDR3: TGTGCCAGCAGCTTATTAGTCATGGGTGAAGCTTTCTTT.

This clonotype was detected ten times or more. V and J are TRBV7-2 and TRBJ2-5, with 12 bases aligning to TRBD2. The CDR3 loop spans 16 amino acids. Losses at the gene ends were 0 bases for V and 5 bases for J; bases not matched to a gene: 4. Germline CDR1 is SGHTA and CDR2 is FQGNSA. CDR3 nucleotides: TGTGCCAGCAGCTTAGCCCCACTAGCGGGGGGCGAGACCCAGTACTTC. Its translation is CASSLAPLAGGETQYF.

This clonotype was detected ten times or more. The chain uses TRBV7-2 and TRBJ2-1, with a weak D call TRBD2 (6 bases). Per germline, CDR1 SGHTA and CDR2 FQGNSA. The CDR3 has 14 amino acids. V was pared by 5 bases and J by 6 bases, with 14 bases between. CDR3 protein: CASSDRTISNEQFF. CDR3 nucleotides: TGTGCCAGCAGCGACCGGACTATTAGCAATGAGCAGTTCTTC.

This clonotype was detected a few times. The genes are TRBV14 and TRBJ2-1; 7 bases match TRBD2. The CDR3 consists of 16 residues. Germline lookup yields CDR1 SGHDN and CDR2 FVKESK. J gave up 2 bases and V 5 bases, and 9 bases lay outside the gene matches. CDR3 in DNA: TGTGCCAGCAGCGAACTAGCGCGGAACGCCTACAATGAGCAGTTCTTC. Residues: CASSELARNAYNEQFF.

The V gene is TRBV7-2, the J gene TRBJ2-7; D possibly corresponds to TRBD1 (5 bases). Germline CDR1 reads SGHTA; CDR2 reads FQGNSA. The CDR3 extends over 13 amino acids. V lost 9 bases and J lost 4, with 16 bases in between. Here the CDR3 DNA reads TGTGCCAGTAAGTTGGGCAGGGAATACGAGCAGTACTTC. Amino acid sequence: CASKLGREYEQYF.

A few counts support this clonotype. The genes are TRBV14 and TRBJ1-4; 7 bases are a match to TRBD1. From germline, CDR1 is SGHDN and CDR2 FVKESK. This CDR3 spans 15 amino acids. The V segment lost 2 bases and the J segment 7 bases; nucleotides outside the gene matches: 7. Written as DNA, the CDR3 is TGTGCCAGCAGCCAAAGGACAGGTCTACTTGAAAAACTGTTTTTT. Translating it yields CASSQRTGLLEKLFF.

The chain links TRBV7-9 to TRBJ2-1; weak D call: TRBD2 (6 bases). V dropped 1 base and J dropped 8 bases, with 12 bases sitting between them. Germline loops: CDR1 SEHNR, CDR2 FQNEAQ (reference sequence). The CDR3 extends over 14 amino acids. CDR3 amino acids: CASSLEGGYDEQFF. CDR3 DNA: TGTGCCAGCAGCTTAGAAGGAGGGTACGATGAGCAGTTCTTC.

The J gene is TRBJ1-2, the V gene TRBV19, with D possibly TRBD1 on 6 matching bases. The CDR3 consists of 16 residues. The V end lost 7 bases, the J end lost 1 base, and 19 bases lay between the germline ends. The germline V gene encodes CDR1 LNHDA and CDR2 SQIVND (reference sequence). The CDR3 region is CASTPDGGRFNYGYTF. CDR3 nucleotides: TGTGCCAGTACCCCGGATGGGGGCCGCTTTAACTATGGCTACACCTTC. Full variable domain (missing parts from reference TRBV19 and TRBJ1-2): DGGITQSPKYLFRKEGQNVTLSCEQNLNHDAMYWYRQDPGQGLRLIYYSQIVNDFQKGDIAEGYSVSREKKESFPLTVTSAQKNPTAFYLCASTPDGGRFNYGYTFGSGTRLTVV.

This chain links TRBV5-6 with TRBJ1-1, with 7 bases matching TRBD1. Unmatched junction bases numbered 4, after V lost 4 bases and J lost 4 bases. The CDR3 is made up of 13 amino acids. The germline gives CDR1 SGHDT, CDR2 YYEEEE. The DNA of the CDR3 is TGTGCCAGCAGCATGACAGGGCCCACTGAAGCTTTCTTT. It specifies CASSMTGPTEAFF. The whole variable domain, filled in from reference TRBV5-6 and TRBJ1-1, reads DAGVTQSPTHLIKTRGQQVTLRCSPKSGHDTVSWYQQALGQGPQFIFQYYEEEERQRGNFPDRFSGHQFPNYSSELNVNALLLGDSALYLCASSMTGPTEAFFGQGTRLTVV.

The chain couples TRBV29-1 to TRBJ2-1, with TRBD2 matching over 9 bases. The CDR3 is made up of 15 amino acids. V gave up 2 bases and J gave up 3 bases; unmatched junction bases: 5. Germline V gene data show CDR1 as SQVTM and CDR2 as ANQGSEA. This CDR3 reads CSVEKGLAGYNEQFF. The DNA for the CDR3 is TGCAGCGTTGAAAAGGGACTAGCTGGCTACAATGAGCAGTTCTTC.

This clonotype has at least ten counts. The genes are TRBV7-2 and TRBJ1-2, with 7 bases aligning to TRBD1. With V trimmed by 5 bases and J by 2 bases, 2 bases remained unmatched. The CDR3 loop spans 13 amino acids. Germline V CDR1 and CDR2: SGHTA, FQGNSA. CDR3 in DNA: TGTGCCAGCAGCGCGACAGGGAACTATGGCTACACCTTC. It yields the protein CASSATGNYGYTF.

This clonotype was observed many times. This CDR3 reads CASTPSRPTEGTYNEQFF. For the CDR3, the DNA is TGTGCCAGCACCCCGTCCCGGCCCACGGAGGGTACCTACAATGAGCAGTTCTTC. The V gene is TRBV7-9, the J gene TRBJ2-1; possibly TRBD2 for D (6 bases). Germline assignment: CDR1 SEHNR and CDR2 FQNEAQ (reference sequence). Trimming pared 7 bases from V and 2 bases from J, leaving 24 bases between. CDR3 length equals 18 residues.

The genes are TRBV28 and TRBJ2-2, with TRBD1 identical over 12 bases. This CDR3 region has 16 residues. The V gene end was trimmed by 1 base and the J gene end by 6 bases; junction bases not matched to a gene: 3. Germline V CDR1 and CDR2: MDHEN, SYDVKM. The CDR3 sequence: CASSLSGQGAPGELFF. The CDR3 bases are TGTGCCAGCAGTTTATCGGGACAGGGGGCGCCCGGGGAGCTGTTTTTT.